The 28 T cell receptor beta chains listed next were all sequenced from one sample in a study of cytomegalovirus exposure and HLA in healthy donors. This PCR relied on a set of 60 Vbeta primers and 13 Jbeta primers. TCRdb's table, derived via immunoSEQ multiplex PCR, lists solely in-frame clones and lacks some. This table has 150,000 to 200,000 clones, roughly four fifths appearing once. Sequenced material: PBMCs. The receptors stem from a girl aged 5-17 years in good health and CMV-seropositive.

The rearrangement links TRBV6-1 to TRBJ2-7, with no clear D. CDR3 length equals 9 residues. Trimming removed 8 bases at V and 3 bases at J, with 2 bases between. CDR1 MNHNS and CDR2 SASEGT come from the germline V gene. CDR3 in amino acids: CASLYEQYF. CDR3 nucleotides: TGTGCCAGCCTCTACGAGCAGTACTTC.

V and J are TRBV6-1 and TRBJ1-4; D unresolved. The ends were cut back, 7 bases at V and 8 bases at J, with 8 bases in the middle. The CDR3 extends over 11 amino acids. Germline CDR1 reads MNHNS; CDR2 reads SASEGT. As DNA, the CDR3 is TGTGCCAGCACCGCAGGCGAAAAACTGTTTTTT. This translates into CASTAGEKLFF.

The chain couples TRBV7-6 to TRBJ2-7, with 12 bases aligning to TRBD1. Germline V lookup: CDR1 SGHVS, CDR2 FNYEAQ. The V and J ends lost 1 base and 7 bases, in that order; junction bases with no gene match: 8. This CDR3 region has 16 residues. CDR3 sequence: CASSLGRGQGASEQYF. DNA for the CDR3: TGTGCCAGCAGCTTAGGTCGGGGACAGGGGGCAAGTGAGCAGTACTTC.

The chain couples TRBV27 to TRBJ1-2, with TRBD1 identical over 7 bases. CDR3 length: 14 amino acids. Germline CDR1 reads MNHEY; CDR2 reads SMNVEV (reference sequence). Trimming at V came to 5 bases and at J to 2 bases, leaving 5 bases not matched to a gene. CDR3 loop: CASSPRQGNYGYTF. In DNA, the CDR3 is TGTGCCAGCAGTCCCCGACAGGGAAACTATGGCTACACCTTC.

The rearrangement links TRBV7-2 to TRBJ2-7; D might be TRBD1 (6 bases). The V and J ends lost 4 bases and 3 bases respectively, with 10 bases between them. CDR1 is SGHTA, CDR2 FQGNSA, per germline. The CDR3 extends over 13 amino acids. As DNA, the CDR3 is TGTGCCAGCAGCTATCGGGACAACTACGAGCAGTACTTC. It codes for CASSYRDNYEQYF.

In this sample, this clone turned up once. J is TRBJ2-1 and V is TRBV4-1, with 11 bases matching TRBD2. The CDR3 spans 15 residues. Germline values: CDR1 MGHRA, CDR2 YSYEKL. The junction had 0 bases not matched to a gene; V was cut back by 2 bases and J by 3 bases. The CDR3 is CASSQTSGGYNEQFF. For the CDR3, the DNA is TGCGCCAGCAGCCAAACTAGCGGGGGCTACAATGAGCAGTTCTTC.

V gene TRBV30 combines with J gene TRBJ2-2, with D possibly being TRBD2 (8 bases). This CDR3 region has 17 residues. V was shortened by 2 bases and J by 4 bases, with 20 bases between the two germline ends. Looked up from germline, CDR1 is GTSNPN and CDR2 is SVGIG (reference sequence). The CDR3 loop is CAWSPAGAGGPTGELFF. The CDR3 bases are TGTGCCTGGAGTCCAGCGGGGGCAGGGGGACCCACCGGGGAGCTGTTTTTT.

This clone was seen a handful of times. This chain joins TRBV20-1 and TRBJ1-2, with D possibly TRBD1 on 5 matching bases. CDR3 length equals 11 residues. The germline gives CDR1 DFQATT, CDR2 SNEGSKA (reference sequence). V was shortened by 6 bases and J by 8 bases, with 13 bases between the two germline ends. CDR3 sequence: CSAKQVTGYTF. For the CDR3, the DNA is TGCAGTGCAAAACAGGTTACAGGCTACACCTTC.

The V gene is TRBV6-1, the J gene TRBJ2-5; 9 nucleotides match TRBD2. Germline V lookup: CDR1 MNHNS, CDR2 SASEGT. The CDR3 runs to 14 residues. With 4 bases clipped from V and 7 bases from J, the junction kept 7 bases outside the gene matches. The CDR3 bases are TGTGCCAGCAGTGTAGTAGCGGGGGTGGGGACCCAGTACTTC. Translated, it gives CASSVVAGVGTQYF.

The rearrangement uses TRBV10-3 and TRBJ2-5, with 8 bases aligning to TRBD2. The V and J ends lost 4 bases and 2 bases, in that order; junction bases with no gene match: 6. The V gene's germline CDR1 is ENHRY and CDR2 SYGVKD. The CDR3 totals 15 residues. The CDR3 protein is CAISGTGTRQETQYF. DNA for the CDR3: TGTGCCATCAGTGGAACCGGGACTAGACAAGAGACCCAGTACTTC.

The V call is TRBV6-5, the J call TRBJ1-6, with D possibly matching TRBD1 (5 bases). Trimming stripped 4 bases from V and 7 bases from J, with 14 bases between. Germline CDR1 and CDR2: MNHEY and SVGAGI. This CDR3 contains 15 residues. Here the CDR3 DNA reads TGTGCCAGCAGTTGGACCGGGACTGAGAATTCACCCCTCCACTTT. Its translation: CASSWTGTENSPLHF.

The chain uses TRBV6-1 and TRBJ2-5; 10 nucleotides agree with TRBD1. The CDR3 spans 14 residues. CDR1 MNHNS and CDR2 SASEGT come from the germline V gene. The J segment lost 5 bases and the V segment lost 3 bases, leaving 3 bases of the junction unmatched. CDR3 protein: CASSEGTGVETQYF. The DNA of the CDR3 is TGTGCCAGCAGTGAGGGGACAGGGGTGGAGACCCAGTACTTC.

V usage is TRBV6-5 and J usage is TRBJ2-3; no definite D call. Between the trimmed V and J ends, which lost 6 bases and 2 bases, there was a span of 9 bases. The CDR3 runs 13 residues. CDR1 and CDR2 (germline): MNHEY, SVGAGI. CDR3 in amino acids: CASSRGYTDTQYF. DNA for the CDR3: TGTGCCAGCAGCCGCGGATACACAGATACGCAGTATTTT.

This chain links TRBV4-1 with TRBJ1-1, with a tentative D call TRBD1 (6 bases). Germline V CDR1 and CDR2: MGHRA, YSYEKL. Between the trimmed V and J ends, which lost 0 bases and 10 bases, there was a span of 15 bases. The CDR3 extends over 14 amino acids. The CDR3 reads CASSQERGGKVAFF. The CDR3 DNA reads as TGCGCCAGCAGCCAAGAGAGGGGGGGGAAGGTAGCTTTCTTT.

The chain has TRBV6-4 and TRBJ2-5; 8 bases align to TRBD2. The V gene's germline CDR1 is MRHNA and CDR2 SNTAGT. This CDR3 comprises 15 residues. V was pared by 2 bases and J by 2 bases, with 4 bases of the junction left unmatched. CDR3 nucleotides: TGTGCCAGCAGTGACACTGCGGGGGGTCAAGAGACCCAGTACTTC. Its translation: CASSDTAGGQETQYF.

V gene TRBV6-5 combines with J gene TRBJ1-1, with 7 bases fitting TRBD1. The CDR3 covers 14 residues. Per the germline V gene, CDR1 is MNHEY and CDR2 is SVGAGI. V was clipped by 3 bases and J by 5 bases; unmatched bases: 6. In DNA form, the CDR3 reads TGTGCCAGCAGTTATTTTGCAGGGGGGACTGAAGCTTTCTTT. This gives the protein CASSYFAGGTEAFF.

V usage is TRBV7-3 and J usage is TRBJ2-6, with 8 bases matching TRBD2. CDR3 length: 17 amino acids. J gave up 1 base and V 5 bases, and 7 bases lay outside the gene matches. The germline gives CDR1 SGHTA, CDR2 FQGTGA. In nucleotides, the CDR3 is TGTGCCAGCAGCCGGGGGACGGGGGGGTCTGGGGCCAACGTCCTGACTTTC. Translation: CASSRGTGGSGANVLTF.

The chain carries TRBV5-6 and TRBJ2-7; D call uncertain. Trimming took 4 bases from V and 3 from J, leaving 11 bases between them. Germline values: CDR1 SGHDT, CDR2 YYEEEE. The CDR3 runs 13 residues. The CDR3 coding sequence is TGTGCCAGCAGCACAAGACAAGGCTACGAGCAGTACTTC. Translation: CASSTRQGYEQYF.

The table lists this clone with a count of one. The genes are TRBV6-5 and TRBJ1-2; 7 nucleotides agree with TRBD1. V lost 6 bases to trimming and J lost 3 bases; unmatched junction nucleotides: 7. The CDR3 consists of 14 residues. Germline loops: CDR1 MNHEY, CDR2 SVGAGI. Here the CDR3 reads CASSAWDSYYGYTF. CDR3 nucleotides: TGTGCCAGCAGCGCCTGGGACAGTTACTATGGCTACACCTTC.

J is TRBJ1-5 and V is TRBV28, with D unclear. The CDR3 runs to 12 residues. CDR1 is MDHEN and CDR2 is SYDVKM in the germline V gene. Trimming took off 3 bases at V and 6 bases at J, with 6 bases between the two ends. The CDR3 protein is CASSFIVQPQHF. In nucleotides, the CDR3 is TGTGCCAGCAGTTTTATCGTTCAGCCCCAGCATTTT.

The chain recombines TRBV30 with TRBJ1-5; 7 positions match TRBD1. V was clipped by 8 bases and J by 9 bases; unmatched bases: 16. Germline CDR1 reads GTSNPN; CDR2 reads SVGIG (reference sequence). CDR3 length equals 14 residues. The CDR3 spells CASSLQGTRWPQHF. In DNA, the CDR3 is TGTGCCAGCAGCCTACAGGGGACACGGTGGCCCCAGCATTTT.

The gene calls are TRBV9 and TRBJ1-4; perhaps TRBD1 as D (6 bases). There are 15 residues in the CDR3. Trimming removed 4 bases from V and 5 bases from J, with 15 bases in between. Per the germline V gene, CDR1 is SGDLS and CDR2 is YYNGEE. This chain's CDR3 is CASSPEGGRNEKLFF. CDR3 bases: TGTGCCAGCAGCCCCGAGGGGGGGAGGAATGAAAAACTGTTTTTT. The whole variable domain, remainder taken from reference TRBV9 and TRBJ1-4, is DSGVTQTPKHLITATGQRVTLRCSPRSGDLSVYWYQQSLDQGLQFLIQYYNGEERAKGNILERFSAQQFPDLHSELNLSSLELGDSALYFCASSPEGGRNEKLFFGSGTQLSVL.

The J gene is TRBJ1-1, the V gene TRBV7-8; D is ambiguous. The CDR3 totals 13 residues. V was shortened by 1 base and J by 9 bases, with 12 bases between the two germline ends. Germline V gives CDR1 SGHVS, CDR2 FQNEAQ. Here the CDR3 reads CASSLGAESKAFF. The DNA for the CDR3 is TGTGCCAGCAGCTTAGGGGCAGAATCAAAAGCTTTCTTT.

This clone was picked up one time. The chain couples TRBV28 to TRBJ1-1; maybe TRBD1 (6 bases). This CDR3 region has 13 residues. Germline V gene data show CDR1 as MDHEN and CDR2 as SYDVKM. V was pared by 6 bases and J by 2 bases, with 10 bases between. Here the CDR3 DNA reads TGTGCCAGCAGACGGGACATCAACACTGAAGCTTTCTTT. Protein: CASRRDINTEAFF.

The rearrangement uses TRBV5-6 and TRBJ1-1; 8 bases map to TRBD1. The CDR3 is 14 amino acids. CDR1 is SGHDT and CDR2 is YYEEEE in the germline V gene. J gave up 5 bases and V 6 bases, and 9 bases lay outside the gene matches. DNA of the CDR3: TGTGCCAGCACCGATGGACAGGGAAGAACTGAAGCTTTCTTT. Residues: CASTDGQGRTEAFF.

The chain joins TRBV18 to TRBJ2-7; 11 nucleotides agree with TRBD1. The trim removed 6 bases at V and 1 base at J, leaving 8 bases unmatched. The CDR3 is 16 amino acids. Per the germline V gene, CDR1 is KGHSH and CDR2 is LQKENI. The CDR3 protein is CASSPGGTGGSYEQYF. CDR3 DNA sequence: TGTGCCAGCTCTCCGGGCGGGACAGGGGGATCCTACGAGCAGTACTTC.

The J gene is TRBJ2-1, the V gene TRBV7-5; whether TRBD2, the table's D call, matches the DNA was not checked. TRBV7-5 has pseudogene status. The CDR3 totals 12 residues. CDR3 residues: CARSLTRDEQFF. The DNA of the CDR3 is TGTGCCAGAAGCCTGACCCGGGATGAGCAGTTCTTC.

This chain links TRBV4-2 with TRBJ2-5, with 10 nucleotides matching TRBD1. The J call may be mistaken, given a closer DNA end match to TRBJ2-7. The CDR3 spans 17 residues. Germline assignment: CDR1 LGHNA and CDR2 YNFKEQ. This chain's CDR3 is CASSQRSGQGTLYEQYF. The DNA of the CDR3 is TGTGCCAGCAGCCAGCGGTCGGGACAGGGGACCTTGTACGAGCAGTACTTC.